This entry features one T cell receptor (beta chain) sequence. The antigen is unknown. TCRdb's table, derived via immunoSEQ multiplex PCR, lists solely in-frame clones and lacks some. The sample holds about 82,000 clones; about 95% are singletons and the top ten take more than 0.65%. This record belongs to a study of cytomegalovirus exposure and HLA in healthy donors. General observations from the study: Investigators reported 150 to 200 TCR beta chains as tied to cytomegalovirus.

The germline V and J ends were trimmed by 0 bases and 7 bases, with 11 bases remaining between them. The CDR3 loop spans 14 amino acids. CDR1 is SGHKS and CDR2 is YYEKEE in the germline V gene (reference sequence). The sequence was collected from a woman in her late teens or twenties in good health and CMV-seronegative. What was sequenced was PBMCs. This rearrangement joins TRBV5-5 to TRBJ1-5; D uncertain. For the CDR3, the DNA is TGTGCCAGCAGCTTGGAAGAAATCGGGCAGCCCCAGCATTTT. It yields the protein CASSLEEIGQPQHF.